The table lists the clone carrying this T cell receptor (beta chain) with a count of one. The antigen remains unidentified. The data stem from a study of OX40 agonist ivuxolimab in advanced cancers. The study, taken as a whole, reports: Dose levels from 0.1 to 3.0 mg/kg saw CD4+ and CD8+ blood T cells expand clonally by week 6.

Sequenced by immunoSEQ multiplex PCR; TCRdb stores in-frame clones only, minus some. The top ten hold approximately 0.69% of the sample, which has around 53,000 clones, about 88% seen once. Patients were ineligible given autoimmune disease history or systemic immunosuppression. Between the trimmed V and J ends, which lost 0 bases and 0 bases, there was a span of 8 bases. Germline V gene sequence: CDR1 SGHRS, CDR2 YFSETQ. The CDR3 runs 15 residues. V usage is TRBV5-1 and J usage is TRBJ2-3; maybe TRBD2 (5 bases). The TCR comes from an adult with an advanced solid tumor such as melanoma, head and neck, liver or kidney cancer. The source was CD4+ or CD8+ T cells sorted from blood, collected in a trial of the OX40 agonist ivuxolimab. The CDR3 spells CASSLDGESTDTQYF. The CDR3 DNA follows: TGCGCCAGCAGCTTGGACGGGGAGAGCACAGATACGCAGTATTTT.